This entry lists 12 T cell receptor beta chains sequenced from one sample in a study of technical replicates of blood from several donors. Produced via immunoSEQ multiplex PCR; TCRdb's table is partial and in-frame only. The sample has 99,000 or so clones; about 96% are singletons. Sequenced material: T cells isolated from PBMCs. Receptor source: a human donor in good health.

The J gene is TRBJ1-6, the V gene TRBV5-8; D remains ambiguous. The CDR3 length is 12 residues. V was pared by 4 bases and J by 8 bases, with 7 bases between. CDR1 and CDR2 from the germline V gene are SGHTS and YDEGEE. The CDR3 DNA sequence: TGTGCCAGCAGCCCCAGTCATTCACCCCTCCACTTT. Its translation: CASSPSHSPLHF.

This chain connects TRBV28 to TRBJ2-4, with 16 nucleotides matching TRBD2. The CDR3 has 21 residues. Per the germline V gene, CDR1 is MDHEN and CDR2 is SYDVKM. Trimming at V came to 6 bases and at J to 3 bases, leaving 17 bases not matched to a gene. The CDR3 region is CASSTSPGLAGGRLGKNIQYF. The CDR3 DNA follows: TGTGCCAGCAGCACGTCCCCGGGACTAGCGGGGGGGCGCTTGGGCAAAAACATTCAGTACTTC.

The genes are TRBV14 and TRBJ1-2, with D possibly matching TRBD1 (5 bases). This CDR3 comprises 12 residues. From germline, CDR1 is SGHDN and CDR2 FVKESK. Between the trimmed V and J ends, which lost 10 bases and 3 bases, there was a span of 12 bases. CDR3 coding DNA: TGTGCCATAAGGGGAAGTGACTATGGCTACACCTTC. Its protein is CAIRGSDYGYTF. The whole variable domain, remainder taken from reference TRBV14 and TRBJ1-2, is EAGVTQFPSHSVIEKGQTVTLRCDPISGHDNLYWYRRVMGKEIKFLLHFVKESKQDESGMPNNRFLAERTGGTYSTLKVQPAELEDSGVYFCAIRGSDYGYTFGSGTRLTVV.

V gene TRBV6-5 combines with J gene TRBJ1-2; 7 positions match TRBD1. V dropped 6 bases and J dropped 4; count of bases not matched to a gene: 8. Germline lookup yields CDR1 MNHEY and CDR2 SVGAGI. The CDR3 is 14 amino acids. In DNA, the CDR3 is TGTGCCAGCAGAAAGCCAGGGGGTTCCTATGGCTACACCTTC. Protein: CASRKPGGSYGYTF.

V usage is TRBV11-3 and J usage is TRBJ1-4, with D hard to call. This CDR3 comprises 14 residues. Germline CDR1 is SGHNT and CDR2 is YENEEA. Deletions cut 3 bases from V and 6 bases from J, with 11 bases between. CDR3 loop: CASSFSGNDEKLFF. CDR3 nucleotide sequence: TGTGCCAGCAGCTTTTCGGGTAATGATGAAAAACTGTTTTTT.

This chain connects TRBV9 to TRBJ2-7, with a tentative D call TRBD1 (6 bases). V lost 3 bases to trimming and J lost 6 bases, with 16 bases between them. Germline V gene lookup returns CDR1 SGDLS and CDR2 YYNGEE. This CDR3 comprises 14 residues. This chain's CDR3 is CASSGGPDDPEQYF. The CDR3, as DNA: TGTGCCAGCAGCGGGGGGCCGGATGACCCCGAGCAGTACTTC.

This chain uses TRBV28 with TRBJ1-4, with TRBD1 as a possible D gene (5 bases). The V gene's germline CDR1 is MDHEN and CDR2 SYDVKM. This CDR3 is built from 15 residues. Trimming shortened V by 2 bases and J by 3 bases, and 10 bases separated the two germline ends. CDR3: CASSLQDTANEKLFF. DNA of the CDR3: TGTGCCAGCAGTTTACAGGACACAGCTAATGAAAAACTGTTTTTT.

The rearrangement uses TRBV7-2 and TRBJ2-1; 10 nucleotides match TRBD2. The CDR3 is made up of 14 amino acids. The germline CDR1 and CDR2 sequences are SGHTA and FQGNSA. V trimming: 4 bases; J trimming: 9 bases; junction bases outside the gene matches: 6. The CDR3 loop is CASSSSGGAFEQFF. In nucleotides, the CDR3 is TGTGCCAGCAGCTCAAGCGGGGGGGCCTTTGAGCAGTTCTTC.

V usage is TRBV18 and J usage is TRBJ2-1, with 9 bases matching TRBD2. The J segment lost 7 bases and the V segment lost 3 bases, leaving 16 bases of the junction unmatched. This CDR3 contains 18 residues. CDR1 and CDR2 from the germline V gene are KGHSH and LQKENI. CDR3 region: CASSPYGLALGTGNEQFF. The CDR3 nucleotides read TGTGCCAGCTCACCTTACGGACTAGCGCTTGGCACAGGTAATGAGCAGTTCTTC.

This chain joins TRBV5-1 and TRBJ1-3; D may be TRBD1 (6 bases). CDR1 SGHRS and CDR2 YFSETQ come from the germline V gene. This CDR3 has 16 residues. Trimming left V 0 bases short and J 4 bases short, with 14 bases between. Here the CDR3 reads CASSLAPGADGNTIYF. CDR3 nucleotide sequence: TGCGCCAGCAGCTTGGCCCCAGGGGCTGACGGAAACACCATATATTTT.

DNA for the CDR3: TGTGCCAGTAGCATGGGACAGGGGCAGATTAAGAACGAGCAGTACTTC. Protein: CASSMGQGQIKNEQYF. The rearrangement uses TRBV19 and TRBJ2-7; 10 nucleotides align to TRBD1. J gave up 5 bases and V 6 bases, and 13 bases lay outside the gene matches. The CDR3 runs 16 residues. CDR1 is LNHDA and CDR2 is SQIVND in the germline V gene (reference sequence).

The chain couples TRBV6-6 to TRBJ2-7; 11 bases line up with TRBD1. V was pared by 3 bases and J by 4 bases, with 2 bases of the junction left unmatched. This CDR3 comprises 14 residues. Germline values: CDR1 MNHNY, CDR2 SVGAGI (reference sequence). CDR3 sequence: CASSYGTGGYEQYF. CDR3 sequence (DNA): TGTGCCAGCAGTTATGGGACAGGGGGTTACGAGCAGTACTTC.